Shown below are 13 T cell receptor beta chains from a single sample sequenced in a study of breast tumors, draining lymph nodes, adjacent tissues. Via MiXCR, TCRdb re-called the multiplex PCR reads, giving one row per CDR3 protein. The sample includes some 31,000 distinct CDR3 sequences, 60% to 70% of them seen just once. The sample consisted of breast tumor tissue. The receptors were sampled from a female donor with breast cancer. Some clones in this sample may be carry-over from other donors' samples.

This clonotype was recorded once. The CDR3 nucleotides are TGCAGAGCCGATGGTCGAAGTAGCTGGAATAAATACAATGAGCAGTTCTTC. It yields the protein CRADGRSSWNKYNEQFF. The chain is built from TRBV20-1 and TRBJ2-1; D gene ambiguous. The CDR3 runs 17 residues. Germline V gene lookup returns CDR1 DFQATT and CDR2 SNEGSKA (reference sequence).

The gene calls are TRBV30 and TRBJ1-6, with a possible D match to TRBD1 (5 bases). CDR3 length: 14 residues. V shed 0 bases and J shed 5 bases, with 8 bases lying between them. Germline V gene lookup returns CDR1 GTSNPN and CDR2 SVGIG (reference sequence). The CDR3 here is CAWSVGGDNSPLHF. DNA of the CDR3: TGTGCCTGGAGTGTGGGGGGGGATAATTCACCCCTCCACTTT.

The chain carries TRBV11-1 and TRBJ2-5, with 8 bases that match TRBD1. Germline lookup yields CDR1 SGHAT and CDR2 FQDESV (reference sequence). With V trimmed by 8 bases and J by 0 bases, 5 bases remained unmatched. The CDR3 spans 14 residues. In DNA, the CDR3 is TGTGCCAGCTCGCGGGACAGGTACCAAGAGACCCAGTACTTC. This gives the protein CASSRDRYQETQYF.

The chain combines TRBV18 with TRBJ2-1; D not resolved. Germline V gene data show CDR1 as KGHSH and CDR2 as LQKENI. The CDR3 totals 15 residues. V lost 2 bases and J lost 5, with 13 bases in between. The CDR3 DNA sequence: TGTGCCAGCTCACCAAAGGAGACGGAACACAATGAGCAGTTCTTC. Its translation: CASSPKETEHNEQFF.

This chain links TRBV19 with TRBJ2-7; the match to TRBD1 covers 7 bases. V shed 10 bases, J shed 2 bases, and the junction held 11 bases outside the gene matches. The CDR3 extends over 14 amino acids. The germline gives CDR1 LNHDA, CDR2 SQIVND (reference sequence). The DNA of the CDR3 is TGTGCCACTTCGAGGACAGGATTGACCTACGAGCAGTACTTC. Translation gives CATSRTGLTYEQYF.

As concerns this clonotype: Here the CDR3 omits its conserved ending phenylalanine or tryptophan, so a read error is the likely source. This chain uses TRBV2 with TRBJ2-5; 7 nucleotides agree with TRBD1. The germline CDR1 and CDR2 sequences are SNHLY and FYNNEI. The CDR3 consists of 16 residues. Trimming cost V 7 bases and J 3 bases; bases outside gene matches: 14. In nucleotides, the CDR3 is TGTGCCAGCAAGGCGACAGGGCTACGGGTGGAAGAGACCCAGTACTCC. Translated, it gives CASKATGLRVEETQYS.

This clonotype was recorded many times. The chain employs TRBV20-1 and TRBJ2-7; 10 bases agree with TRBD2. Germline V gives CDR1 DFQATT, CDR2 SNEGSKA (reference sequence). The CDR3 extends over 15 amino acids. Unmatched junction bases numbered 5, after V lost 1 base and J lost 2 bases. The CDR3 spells CSARAGSGRAYEQYF. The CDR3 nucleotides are TGCAGTGCTAGAGCGGGGAGCGGGAGGGCCTACGAGCAGTACTTC.

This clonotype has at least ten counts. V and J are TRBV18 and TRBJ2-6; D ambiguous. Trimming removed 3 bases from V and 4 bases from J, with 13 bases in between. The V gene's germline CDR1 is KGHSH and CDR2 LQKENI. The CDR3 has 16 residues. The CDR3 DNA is TGTGCCAGCTCACCGGGCCAACCGAGGGGGGCCAACGTCCTGACTTTC. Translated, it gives CASSPGQPRGANVLTF.

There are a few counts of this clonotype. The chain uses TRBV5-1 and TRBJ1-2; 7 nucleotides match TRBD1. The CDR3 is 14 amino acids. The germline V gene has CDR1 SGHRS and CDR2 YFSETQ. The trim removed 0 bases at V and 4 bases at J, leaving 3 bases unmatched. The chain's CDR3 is CASSLGQGVYGYTF. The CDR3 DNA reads TGCGCCAGCAGCTTGGGACAGGGCGTCTATGGCTACACCTTC.

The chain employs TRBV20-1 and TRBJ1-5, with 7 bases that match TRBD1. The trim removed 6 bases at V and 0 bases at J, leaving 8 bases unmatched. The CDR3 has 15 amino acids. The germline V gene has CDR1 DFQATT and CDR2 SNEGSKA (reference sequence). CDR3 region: CSATGTEYSNQPQHF. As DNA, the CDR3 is TGCAGTGCCACCGGGACAGAATATAGCAATCAGCCCCAGCATTTT.

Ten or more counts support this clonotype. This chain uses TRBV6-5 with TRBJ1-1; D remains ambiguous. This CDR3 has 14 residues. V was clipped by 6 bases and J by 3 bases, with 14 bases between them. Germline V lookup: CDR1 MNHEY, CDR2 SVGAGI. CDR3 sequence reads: CASRPLRADTEAFF. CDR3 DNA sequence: TGTGCCAGCAGGCCTTTGAGGGCGGACACTGAAGCTTTCTTT.

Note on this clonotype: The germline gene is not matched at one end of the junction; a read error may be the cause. The CDR3 spells CASSVGTRSQETRYF. CDR3 in DNA: TGTGCCAGTAGCGTGGGGACTAGATCTCAAGAGACCCGGTACTTC. The chain carries TRBV9 and TRBJ2-5; 8 bases match TRBD2. The CDR3 is made up of 15 amino acids. The germline gives CDR1 SGDLS, CDR2 YYNGEE.

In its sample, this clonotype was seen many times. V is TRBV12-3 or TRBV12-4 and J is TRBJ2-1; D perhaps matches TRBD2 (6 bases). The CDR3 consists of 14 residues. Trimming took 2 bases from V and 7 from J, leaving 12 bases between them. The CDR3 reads CASSLSGGRNEQFF. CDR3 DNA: TGTGCCAGCAGTTTATCCGGGGGTAGGAATGAGCAGTTCTTC.